Following are 16 T cell receptor beta chains from one sample sequenced in a study of HIV-infected patients and healthy controls. TCRdb redid the calling of the 5' RACE reads with MiXCR, one entry per CDR3 protein. Found here are 55,000 to 70,000 distinct CDR3 sequences, roughly a fifth of them singletons; the top ten hold approximately 1.5%. Sequences were obtained from CD4+ T cells from blood. These TCRs come from a human donor in good health.

This chain joins TRBV20-1 and TRBJ2-7; tentative D call: TRBD2 (6 bases). CDR3 size: 14 residues. Germline V lookup: CDR1 DFQATT, CDR2 SNEGSKA (reference sequence). V was clipped by 7 bases and J by 1 base, with 17 bases between them. CDR3 coding DNA: TGCAGTGGTGCCGGGAGCCCCGGGTCCTACGAGCAGTACTTC. Translated: CSGAGSPGSYEQYF.

The chain recombines TRBV6-1 with TRBJ2-2, with 7 bases that match TRBD1. The CDR3 extends over 13 amino acids. Per germline, CDR1 MNHNS and CDR2 SASEGT. J lost 8 bases, V lost 6 bases, and 6 bases had no gene match. The CDR3 bases are TGTGCCAGCAGAAGGGACAGCCGAGGGGAGCTGTTTTTT. Residues: CASRRDSRGELFF.

V is TRBV29-1 and J is TRBJ1-1; possibly TRBD1 for D (6 bases). Germline lookup yields CDR1 SQVTM and CDR2 ANQGSEA. CDR3 length: 11 residues. Between the trimmed V and J ends, which lost 3 bases and 10 bases, there was a span of 12 bases. CDR3 nucleotides: TGCAGCGTTGAGGGGGCGGGAGGAGCTTTCTTT. Translation: CSVEGAGGAFF.

This clonotype was seen a few times. The V gene is TRBV6-2 or TRBV6-3, the J gene TRBJ1-2; no firm D call. The CDR3 sequence is 16 residues long. The V gene's germline CDR1 is MNHEY and CDR2 SVGEGT. V lost 0 bases and J lost 2, with 13 bases in between. The CDR3 bases are TGTGCCAGCAGTTACTCGGGAGGAAAGAAGAACTATGGCTACACCTTC. It translates to CASSYSGGKKNYGYTF.

This clonotype was picked up many times. This chain links TRBV10-3 with TRBJ2-1; unclear D gene. The V gene lost 10 bases and the J gene lost 10 bases, with 5 bases spanning the gap. The CDR3 spans 8 residues. Germline V CDR1 and CDR2: ENHRY, SYGVKD. CDR3 protein: CATPEQFF. The CDR3 nucleotides read TGTGCCACCCCCGAGCAGTTCTTC.

This clonotype was counted many times. The chain links TRBV20-1 to TRBJ1-1; D is perhaps TRBD1 (5 bases). V lost 3 bases and J lost 1, with 15 bases in between. Germline V lookup: CDR1 DFQATT, CDR2 SNEGSKA (reference sequence). The CDR3 loop spans 15 amino acids. This CDR3 reads CSARGIQAKNTEAFF. The DNA of the CDR3 is TGCAGTGCTAGGGGAATACAGGCCAAGAACACTGAAGCTTTCTTT.

The rearrangement links TRBV23-1 to TRBJ2-2; TRBD1 aligns across 8 bases. TRBV23-1 belongs to the ORF category, with a function that is uncertain. V shed 0 bases and J 1 base; nucleotides not matched to a gene: 4. This CDR3 comprises 17 residues. CDR3 region: CASSQSQGQGNTGELFF. CDR3 DNA sequence: TGCGCCAGCAGTCAATCCCAAGGACAGGGGAACACCGGGGAGCTGTTTTTT.

Ten or more counts support this clonotype. V and J are TRBV6-5 and TRBJ1-1; TRBD1 matches 8 bases. Germline V lookup: CDR1 MNHEY, CDR2 SVGAGI. After removal of 5 bases from V and 1 base from J, the junction contained 6 bases not matched to a gene. The length of the CDR3 is 15 residues. CDR3 nucleotides: TGTGCCAGCAGTCGCCCCGGACAGGGGAACACTGAAGCTTTCTTT. Translating gives CASSRPGQGNTEAFF.

This clonotype was counted ten times or more. The rearrangement joins TRBV6-5 to TRBJ2-1, with 12 bases fitting TRBD2. This CDR3 region has 17 residues. The germline gives CDR1 MNHEY, CDR2 SVGAGI. Germline trimming cut 6 bases from V and 0 bases from J; bases unmatched to any gene: 6. CDR3 sequence: CASRTSGGPSSYNEQFF. The CDR3 region has the DNA TGTGCCAGCAGGACTAGCGGGGGACCTAGCTCCTACAATGAGCAGTTCTTC.

In this sample, this clonotype turned up a few times. The chain combines TRBV5-5 with TRBJ1-2; no firm D call. V was shortened by 1 base and J by 4 bases, with 5 bases between the two germline ends. Germline CDR1 reads SGHKS; CDR2 reads YYEKEE (reference sequence). The CDR3 contains 12 residues. DNA for the CDR3: TGTGCCAGCAGCTTGACACCCTATGGCTACACCTTC. Translated, it gives CASSLTPYGYTF.

This clonotype has at least ten counts. As DNA, the CDR3 is TGTGCCAGCAGCTTACAAGGAGGTTTGGCTTTCTTT. It codes for CASSLQGGLAFF. The chain employs TRBV4-2 and TRBJ1-1; D gene uncertain. In germline, CDR1 is LGHNA, CDR2 YNFKEQ. V dropped 5 bases and J dropped 11 bases, with 15 bases sitting between them. The CDR3 spans 12 residues.

At least ten counts were recorded for this clonotype. The rearrangement uses TRBV12-5 and TRBJ2-7; the D gene is possibly TRBD2 (6 bases). The CDR3 runs to 13 residues. Germline CDR1 reads LGHNT; CDR2 reads FRNRAP. Trimming stripped 10 bases from V and 6 bases from J, with 19 bases between. CDR3 nucleotide sequence: TGTGCTACAGAACGGGACTTCCCTTCCGAGCAGTACTTC. It specifies CATERDFPSEQYF.

This clonotype was counted at least ten times. DNA for the CDR3: TGCAGCGTTCTTGCGAGCTATGGCTACACCTTC. Residues: CSVLASYGYTF. The chain has TRBV29-1 and TRBJ1-2; no firm D call. CDR1 is SQVTM, CDR2 ANQGSEA, per germline. The CDR3 extends over 11 amino acids. Trimming took 5 bases from V and 4 from J, leaving 8 bases between them.

This clonotype was found many times. The chain employs TRBV3-1 and TRBJ1-5; D is ambiguous. The CDR3 runs 13 residues. V shed 2 bases and J shed 4 bases, with 6 bases lying between them. Germline assignment: CDR1 LGHDT and CDR2 YNNKEL (reference sequence). The CDR3 sequence: CASSQSENQPQHF. The CDR3 nucleotides are TGTGCCAGCAGCCAATCTGAAAATCAGCCCCAGCATTTT.

This clonotype was recorded many times. The V and J genes are TRBV12-3 or TRBV12-4 and TRBJ2-2, with unresolved D. V lost 6 bases to trimming and J lost 4 bases, with 18 bases between them. The CDR3 contains 16 residues. The CDR3 DNA follows: TGTGCCAGCAGCCCGGCTCCCACGCGAAGCACCGGGGAGCTGTTTTTT. This encodes CASSPAPTRSTGELFF.

This sequence joins TRBV6-5 and TRBJ1-5; a possible D gene is TRBD1 (6 bases). V shed 6 bases and J shed 3 bases, with 12 bases lying between them. This CDR3 region has 14 residues. Germline CDR1 is MNHEY and CDR2 is SVGAGI. CDR3 amino acids: CASSSGVTNQPQHF. The DNA of the CDR3 is TGTGCCAGCAGCTCAGGGGTGACCAATCAGCCCCAGCATTTT.